The clone carrying this TCR beta chain was counted once. The antigen remains unidentified. Germline assignment: CDR1 SGHRS and CDR2 YFSETQ. CDR3 length equals 15 residues. V lost 0 bases to trimming and J lost 3 bases; unmatched junction nucleotides: 0. Treatment: around 19 received Ad26.COV2.S at low or high dose, single or two shots; 5 received placebo; per-sample allocation not given. Samples came from day 63 after the first vaccine or placebo injection. Its platform was an Ad26 vector, and its expressed antigen was Wuhan-strain SARS-CoV-2 spike. This record comes from a study of Ad26.COV2.S vaccination and SARS-CoV-2 variants. At the level of the study: Sample donor was a member of the COV1001 Ad26.COV2.S trial arm. Ad26.COV2.S given intramuscularly, once or twice 56 days apart. Study-level results: Ad26.COV2.S recipients had broader spike-specific TCRs (P = 0.0014).

Assay used: immunoSEQ multiplex PCR; TCRdb lists only in-frame clones, some missing. The table lists about 680,000 clones, more than 80% of them singletons. The sequencing used peripheral blood, collected in a trial of Ad26.COV2.S vaccine versus placebo. V and J are TRBV5-1 and TRBJ1-4; 9 bases align to TRBD1. This sequence was found in a person aged 18-60 years who received the Ad26.COV2.S COVID-19 vaccine or a placebo. The CDR3 reads CASSLGDRANEKLFF. CDR3 DNA: TGCGCCAGCAGCTTGGGGGACAGGGCTAATGAAAAACTGTTTTTT.